The clone carrying this TCR beta chain was detected only a few times. The data were taken from a study of T-cell reconstitution after alpha-beta-depleted transplantation in children. Library preparation (for TCRbeta) was performed with unique molecular identifiers. TCRdb reprocessed the PCR reads with MiXCR, giving one entry per CDR3 protein. Of around 71,000 distinct CDR3 sequences in the sample, approximately 7.4% were seen once. This clonotype was obtained from a human donor who donated a stem cell graft to a child with acute lymphoblastic leukemia. The specimen was PBMCs from the stem cell graft donor, collected from the stem cell graft.

The CDR3 bases are TGTGCCAGCAGCCCTATGGGACAGACACCTCCCTACGAGCAGTACTTC. It codes for CASSPMGQTPPYEQYF. The chain carries TRBV28 and TRBJ2-7, with TRBD1 matching over 7 bases. CDR3 size: 16 residues. With V trimmed by 6 bases and J by 2 bases, 13 bases remained unmatched. The germline CDR1 and CDR2 sequences are MDHEN and SYDVKM.